These T cell receptor beta chains were read from a single sample in a study of identical twins. MiXCR, run by TCRdb on the 5' RACE reads, gives a single entry per CDR3 protein. Altogether fewer than 800,000 distinct CDR3 sequences are present, around 7.5% being singletons, with the ten largest covering less than 2%. These data are also associated with another study on yellow fever vaccine responses in identical twins.

The sample comprised PBMCs. The origin of the receptors is a woman under 30 in good health. CDR3s include the opening cysteine and the closing phenylalanine or tryptophan. The D gene is left open where the match is weak. Clone sizes are given selectively: once, few, many, or a class where the clone is expanded.

d_gene,abundance,v_gene,j_gene,CDR3aa,CDR3nt
TRBD1,few,TRBV5-6,TRBJ2-2,CASSWTGFGTGELFF,TGTGCCAGCAGCTGGACAGGGTTTGGGACCGGGGAGCTGTTTTTT
TRBD1,many,TRBV28,TRBJ2-5,CASRTGGQETQYF,TGTGCCAGCAGGACAGGGGGCCAGGAGACCCAGTACTTC
NA,few,TRBV5-1,TRBJ2-3,CASSRGLGESVTDTQYF,TGCGCCAGCAGCCGGGGGTTGGGGGAGAGTGTAACAGATACGCAGTATTTT
TRBD2,few,TRBV7-8,TRBJ2-7,CASSPRLARDYEQYF,TGTGCCAGCAGCCCCAGACTAGCGCGGGACTACGAGCAGTACTTC
TRBD2,NA,TRBV27,TRBJ2-2,CASSPRPGTSTGELFF,TGTGCCAGCAGTCCCCGTCCCGGGACTAGCACCGGGGAGCTGTTTTTT
NA,many,TRBV7-9,TRBJ2-1,CASSLGMGEQFF,TGTGCCAGCAGCTTAGGGATGGGGGAGCAGTTCTTC
TRBD2,many,TRBV29-1,TRBJ2-1,CSTRTSGRRSSYNEQFF,TGCAGCACGCGGACTAGCGGGAGGAGAAGCTCCTACAATGAGCAGTTCTTC
NA,many,TRBV7-6,TRBJ1-1,CASSLGPVFTEAFF,TGTGCCAGCAGCTTAGGTCCAGTCTTCACTGAAGCTTTCTTT
NA,NA,TRBV20-1,TRBJ2-1,CSARDLRLSYNEQFF,TGCAGTGCTAGAGATCTCAGGCTTTCCTACAATGAGCAGTTCTTC
NA,NA,TRBV15,TRBJ1-6,CATSRIGANSPLHF,TGTGCCACCAGCAGGATAGGGGCCAATTCACCCCTCCACTTT
NA,many,TRBV6-5,TRBJ2-2,CASSYWGNTGELFF,TGTGCCAGCAGTTACTGGGGGAACACCGGGGAGCTGTTTTTT
NA,few,TRBV12-3/TRBV12-4,TRBJ1-1,CASSPITNTEAFF,TGTGCCAGCAGTCCCATCACGAACACTGAAGCTTTCTTT
TRBD1,few,TRBV10-3,TRBJ1-4,CAISAGQGTSTNEKLFF,TGTGCCATCAGTGCGGGACAGGGGACTTCAACTAATGAAAAACTGTTTTTT
NA,NA,TRBV4-1,TRBJ2-5,CASSQWPSGTLQETQYF,TGCGCCAGCAGCCAATGGCCCTCCGGGACTTTACAAGAGACCCAGTACTTC
NA,NA,TRBV20-1,TRBJ1-2,CSARDRGSPYGYTF,TGCAGTGCTAGAGATCGGGGGTCTCCCTATGGCTACACCTTC
NA,NA,TRBV20-1,TRBJ2-7,CSAQTPFPRDEQYF,TGCAGTGCCCAAACCCCATTCCCCCGGGACGAGCAGTACTTC
NA,few,TRBV6-1,TRBJ2-7,CASSWDGIYEQYF,TGTGCCAGCTCTTGGGACGGCATCTACGAGCAGTACTTC
NA,many,TRBV7-2,TRBJ2-1,CASRKILYNEQFF,TGTGCCAGCAGAAAAATACTCTACAATGAGCAGTTCTTC
NA,many,TRBV28,TRBJ2-6,CASSLNLSGANVLTF,TGTGCCAGCAGTTTAAACCTCTCTGGGGCCAACGTCCTGACTTTC
TRBD2,few,TRBV29-1,TRBJ2-3,CSVVGLAGWTSTDTQYF,TGCAGCGTTGTTGGGCTAGCGGGATGGACTAGCACAGATACGCAGTATTTT
NA,many,TRBV10-3,TRBJ1-2,CAISEGQDSGYTF,TGTGCCATCAGTGAAGGGCAGGACTCTGGCTACACCTTC
TRBD2,NA,TRBV5-1,TRBJ2-5,CASSFSSGATQETQYF,TGCGCCAGCAGCTTCTCTAGCGGGGCGACCCAAGAGACCCAGTACTTC
NA,NA,TRBV18,TRBJ2-3,CASSPPSETDTQYF,TGTGCCAGCTCACCACCGTCCGAGACAGATACGCAGTATTTT
NA,few,TRBV5-5,TRBJ1-1,CASSLDQGPWSTEAFF,TGTGCCAGCAGCTTGGACCAGGGCCCCTGGAGCACTGAAGCTTTCTTT
NA,NA,TRBV21-1,TRBJ2-1,CASSKVLLDDNEQFF,TGTGCCAGCAGCAAAGTGCTACTAGACGACAATGAGCAGTTCTTC
NA,NA,TRBV18,TRBJ1-1,CASSSSRDTEAFF,TGTGCCAGCTCAAGTTCTCGGGACACTGAAGCTTTCTTT
NA,NA,TRBV29-1,TRBJ1-3,CSVLGDSGNTIYF,TGCAGCGTTCTTGGGGACTCTGGAAACACCATATATTTT
TRBD1,NA,TRBV29-1,TRBJ1-2,CSVPPEGQGEDGYTF,TGCAGCGTGCCCCCGGAGGGACAGGGGGAAGATGGCTACACCTTC